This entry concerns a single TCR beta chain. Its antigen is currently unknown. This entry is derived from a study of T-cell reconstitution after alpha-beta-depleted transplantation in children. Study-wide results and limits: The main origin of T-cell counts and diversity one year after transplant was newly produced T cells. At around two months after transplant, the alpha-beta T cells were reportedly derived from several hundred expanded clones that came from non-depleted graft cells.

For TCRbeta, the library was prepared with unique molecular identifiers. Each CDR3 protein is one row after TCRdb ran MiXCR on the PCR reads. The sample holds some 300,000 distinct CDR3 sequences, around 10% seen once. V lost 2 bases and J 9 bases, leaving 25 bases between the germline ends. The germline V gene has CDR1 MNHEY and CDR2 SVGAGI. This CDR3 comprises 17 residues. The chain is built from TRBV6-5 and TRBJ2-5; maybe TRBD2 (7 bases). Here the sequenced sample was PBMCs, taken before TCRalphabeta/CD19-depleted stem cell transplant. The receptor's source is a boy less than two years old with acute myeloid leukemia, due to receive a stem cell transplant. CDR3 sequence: CASSYGVGLGGTEAQYF. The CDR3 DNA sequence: TGTGCCAGCAGTTACGGGGTCGGACTAGGGGGGACTGAGGCCCAGTACTTC.